One sample yielded the 24 T cell receptor beta chains listed below, sequenced in a study of cytomegalovirus exposure and HLA in healthy donors. The study ran its PCR with 60 Vbeta and 13 Jbeta primers. Clones were read by immunoSEQ multiplex PCR, and TCRdb kept only the in-frame ones, dropping some. Of about 100,000 clones listed, around 76% are singletons. The material sequenced was PBMCs. The source is a man aged 40-50 years in good health and CMV-seropositive.

The chain is built from TRBV28 and TRBJ2-3, with TRBD2 as a possible D gene (5 bases). Trimming pared 4 bases from V and 0 bases from J, leaving 11 bases between. The CDR3 loop spans 15 amino acids. CDR1 is MDHEN and CDR2 is SYDVKM in the germline V gene. CDR3 amino acids: CASSSAGLSTDTQYF. CDR3 in DNA: TGTGCCAGCAGTTCCGCTGGACTCAGCACAGATACGCAGTATTTT.

The rearrangement links TRBV5-1 to TRBJ2-1; 11 bases are shared with TRBD2. Losses at the gene ends were 4 bases for V and 5 bases for J; bases not matched to a gene: 8. The CDR3 has 16 amino acids. Germline CDR1 SGHRS, CDR2 YFSETQ. The CDR3 nucleotides are TGCGCCAGCAGCATATTAGCGGGAGGGCCTCACAATGAGCAGTTCTTC. This sequence encodes CASSILAGGPHNEQFF.

The chain combines TRBV11-3 with TRBJ2-1; 8 bases match TRBD1. The CDR3 spans 15 residues. Germline CDR1 SGHNT, CDR2 YENEEA. The V segment lost 6 bases and the J segment 0 bases; nucleotides outside the gene matches: 4. This CDR3 is CASSRGQGSYNEQFF. The CDR3 nucleotides are TGTGCCAGCAGTCGTGGACAGGGCTCCTACAATGAGCAGTTCTTC.

The rearrangement joins TRBV25-1 to TRBJ2-5; 7 bases match TRBD2. The CDR3 runs 16 residues. The trim removed 6 bases at V and 3 bases at J, leaving 13 bases unmatched. Looked up from germline, CDR1 is MGHDK and CDR2 is SYGVNS. The CDR3 nucleotides are TGTGCCAGCAGCCCCGGGGGATTTCTAGCGGAAGAGACCCAGTACTTC. It translates to CASSPGGFLAEETQYF.

This clone came up a few times. The chain carries TRBV7-2 and TRBJ2-5, with 12 bases matching TRBD2. V was clipped by 5 bases and J by 5 bases; unmatched bases: 12. The CDR3 has 17 residues. CDR1 and CDR2 (germline): SGHTA, FQGNSA. DNA for the CDR3: TGTGCCAGCAGCGAGACTAGCGGGGGATGGGAGGGGGAGACCCAGTACTTC. This translates into CASSETSGGWEGETQYF.

The chain uses TRBV27 and TRBJ2-1, with 9 positions matching TRBD1. V lost 8 bases to trimming and J lost 3 bases; unmatched junction nucleotides: 5. The CDR3 consists of 14 residues. Germline V gene sequence: CDR1 MNHEY, CDR2 SMNVEV (reference sequence). The CDR3 protein is CASASGQGYNEQFF. DNA for the CDR3: TGTGCCAGCGCCTCGGGACAGGGCTACAATGAGCAGTTCTTC.

In its sample, this clone was seen a few times. The chain is built from TRBV6-1 and TRBJ2-5; D is possibly TRBD2 (5 bases). V lost 8 bases and J 0 bases, leaving 10 bases between the germline ends. Looked up from germline, CDR1 is MNHNS and CDR2 is SASEGT. This CDR3 has 13 residues. CDR3: CASELANQETQYF. The CDR3 DNA is TGTGCCAGCGAGTTAGCGAACCAAGAGACCCAGTACTTC.

V and J are TRBV7-2 and TRBJ2-7, with a tentative D call TRBD2 (6 bases). CDR3 length: 15 amino acids. V was trimmed by 1 base and J by 0 bases, leaving 10 bases between them. The germline gives CDR1 SGHTA, CDR2 FQGNSA. CDR3 in DNA: TGTGCCAGCAGCTTAGGCGGGACCATCTCCTACGAGCAGTACTTC. It codes for CASSLGGTISYEQYF.

The chain joins TRBV10-1 to TRBJ2-7, with TRBD1 matching 10 bases. There are 15 residues in the CDR3. CDR1 is WNHNN, CDR2 SYGVQD, per germline (reference sequence). Unmatched junction bases numbered 9, after V lost 5 bases and J lost 5 bases. For the CDR3, the DNA is TGCGCCAGCAGTTCTCCGGGACAGGGGACACACGAGCAGTACTTC. Its protein is CASSSPGQGTHEQYF.

This clone occurred once. This chain joins TRBV11-3 and TRBJ2-3; 7 bases are shared with TRBD2. CDR1 and CDR2 from the germline V gene are SGHNT and YENEEA. With V trimmed by 1 base and J by 4 bases, 11 bases remained unmatched. This CDR3 is built from 17 residues. This CDR3 is CASSLGSAGVGPDTQYF. Here the CDR3 DNA reads TGTGCCAGCAGCTTAGGGAGCGCGGGAGTTGGGCCAGATACGCAGTATTTT.

The rearrangement links TRBV2 to TRBJ2-2; D not certain. Trimming removed 2 bases at V and 2 bases at J, with 12 bases between. This CDR3 spans 16 amino acids. Germline V gene lookup returns CDR1 SNHLY and CDR2 FYNNEI. The CDR3 DNA is TGTGCCAGCAGTGAACTTTCGGCGGCCAACACCGGGGAGCTGTTTTTT. It yields the protein CASSELSAANTGELFF.

V usage is TRBV25-1 and J usage is TRBJ2-3; possibly TRBD2 for D (5 bases). Trimming stripped 3 bases from V and 2 bases from J, with 12 bases between. This CDR3 is 15 amino acids long. The germline V gene has CDR1 MGHDK and CDR2 SYGVNS. CDR3 bases: TGTGCCAGCAGTGACGAGGGTTATATCACAGATACGCAGTATTTT. Its translation is CASSDEGYITDTQYF. Drawing the rest from reference TRBV25-1 and TRBJ2-3, the complete variable domain is EADIYQTPRYLVIGTGKKITLECSQTMGHDKMYWYQQDPGMELHLIHYSYGVNSTEKGDLSSESTVSRIRTEHFPLTLESARPSHTSQYLCASSDEGYITDTQYFGPGTRLTVL.

V gene TRBV15 combines with J gene TRBJ1-1, with unresolved D. Germline V gene sequence: CDR1 LNHNV, CDR2 YYDKDF (reference sequence). This CDR3 region has 13 residues. Trimming took off 0 bases at V and 1 base at J, with 3 bases between the two ends. The CDR3 region has the DNA TGTGCCACCAGCAGAGACCGGAACACTGAAGCTTTCTTT. Translation: CATSRDRNTEAFF. The full variable domain, its missing parts supplied by reference TRBV15 and TRBJ1-1, is DAMVIQNPRYQVTQFGKPVTLSCSQTLNHNVMYWYQQKSSQAPKLLFHYYDKDFNNEADTPDNFQSRRPNTSFCFLDIRSPGLGDTAMYLCATSRDRNTEAFFGQGTRLTVV.

The V call is TRBV6-6, the J call TRBJ1-2; D call uncertain. V dropped 5 bases and J dropped 6 bases, with 7 bases sitting between them. This CDR3 is built from 11 residues. Germline lookup yields CDR1 MNHNY and CDR2 SVGAGI (reference sequence). CDR3 bases: TGTGCCAGCAGTCGACGGGATGGCTACACCTTC. Translation gives CASSRRDGYTF.

This sequence joins TRBV25-1 and TRBJ2-1; 9 bases match TRBD1. V trimming: 4 bases; J trimming: 6 bases; junction bases outside the gene matches: 10. Germline V gene sequence: CDR1 MGHDK, CDR2 SYGVNS. This CDR3 contains 16 residues. The DNA for the CDR3 is TGTGCCAGCAGTGTAGCCAGGACAGGGGTCAGCAATGAGCAGTTCTTC. Translated, it gives CASSVARTGVSNEQFF.

The chain links TRBV4-3 to TRBJ2-1; D unresolved. Germline V gene data show CDR1 as LGHNA and CDR2 as YSLEER. V lost 1 base and J 8 bases, leaving 9 bases between the germline ends. The CDR3 sequence is 13 residues long. This chain's CDR3 is CASSQARYDEQFF. As DNA, the CDR3 is TGCGCCAGCAGCCAAGCCCGGTACGATGAGCAGTTCTTC.

This chain links TRBV14 with TRBJ2-5; 8 bases are a match to TRBD1. Per germline, CDR1 SGHDN and CDR2 FVKESK. The length of the CDR3 is 15 residues. The trim removed 4 bases at V and 4 bases at J, leaving 8 bases unmatched. The CDR3 coding sequence is TGTGCCAGCAGCCCACCGGGACAGGTTACAGAGACCCAGTACTTC. Translated, it gives CASSPPGQVTETQYF.

The chain links TRBV5-6 to TRBJ2-5; D perhaps matches TRBD2 (6 bases). Germline V gene sequence: CDR1 SGHDT, CDR2 YYEEEE. Trimming left V 4 bases short and J 3 bases short, with 13 bases between. This CDR3 has 14 residues. This CDR3 reads CASSHRDWKETQYF. The DNA of the CDR3 is TGTGCCAGCAGCCACCGGGACTGGAAAGAGACCCAGTACTTC.

The sample holds one count of this clone. V usage is TRBV7-6 and J usage is TRBJ1-2; 11 nucleotides align to TRBD1. CDR1 is SGHVS, CDR2 FNYEAQ, per germline. With 3 bases clipped from V and 2 bases from J, the junction kept 17 bases outside the gene matches. This CDR3 is 20 amino acids long. CDR3 nucleotides: TGTGCCAGCAGCTTTCAGTCTGCGGGACAGGGGGTCGTCTGGAACTATGGCTACACCTTC. Amino acids: CASSFQSAGQGVVWNYGYTF.

In its sample, this clone was seen once. The chain recombines TRBV2 with TRBJ1-1, with D maybe TRBD1 (6 bases). Germline V gene sequence: CDR1 SNHLY, CDR2 FYNNEI. This CDR3 spans 12 amino acids. Deletions cut 7 bases from V and 3 bases from J, with 9 bases between. CDR3 in amino acids: CASNKGDTEAFF. CDR3 bases: TGTGCCAGCAACAAGGGGGACACTGAAGCTTTCTTT.

The genes are TRBV5-6 and TRBJ1-4; the D gene is possibly TRBD1 (5 bases). In germline, CDR1 is SGHDT, CDR2 YYEEEE. Trimming shortened V by 0 bases and J by 4 bases, and 13 bases separated the two germline ends. This CDR3 comprises 16 residues. CDR3 DNA sequence: TGTGCCAGCAGCTTGGCAGTCGACAGCTATAATGAAAAACTGTTTTTT. The encoded protein is CASSLAVDSYNEKLFF.

The chain recombines TRBV7-2 with TRBJ1-5; D is unresolved. Between the trimmed V and J ends, which lost 0 bases and 6 bases, there was a span of 9 bases. In germline, CDR1 is SGHTA, CDR2 FQGNSA. This CDR3 comprises 14 residues. The CDR3 nucleotides are TGTGCCAGCAGCTTAGCCAGGCTCGGTCAGCCCCAGCATTTT. Translating gives CASSLARLGQPQHF. The complete variable domain, with remaining parts taken from reference TRBV7-2 and TRBJ1-5, reads GAGVSQSPSNKVTEKGKDVELRCDPISGHTALYWYRQSLGQGLEFLIYFQGNSAPDKSGLPSDRFSAERTGGSVSTLTIQRTQQEDSAVYLCASSLARLGQPQHFGDGTRLSIL.

This CDR3 is CASSVGLGGHEQYF. The CDR3 DNA reads TGTGCCAGCAGTGTAGGACTAGGTGGGCACGAGCAGTACTTC. This chain links TRBV2 with TRBJ2-7; 7 bases agree with TRBD2. The CDR3 consists of 14 residues. Unmatched junction bases numbered 8, after V lost 4 bases and J lost 5 bases. The V gene's germline CDR1 is SNHLY and CDR2 FYNNEI.

This clone was found a few times. The gene calls are TRBV11-2 and TRBJ1-3, with a tentative D call TRBD1 (6 bases). The CDR3 is made up of 15 amino acids. Trimming took 1 base from V and 5 from J, leaving 12 bases between them. Per the germline V gene, CDR1 is SGHAT and CDR2 is FQNNGV. The CDR3 region has the DNA TGTGCCAGCAGCTTAGTGGCGGACAGCCGAAACACCATATATTTT. Translating it yields CASSLVADSRNTIYF. The variable domain in full, completed from reference TRBV11-2 and TRBJ1-3, reads EAGVAQSPRYKIIEKRQSVAFWCNPISGHATLYWYQQILGQGPKLLIQFQNNGVVDDSQLPKDRFSAERLKGVDSTLKIQPAKLEDSAVYLCASSLVADSRNTIYFGEGSWLTVV.